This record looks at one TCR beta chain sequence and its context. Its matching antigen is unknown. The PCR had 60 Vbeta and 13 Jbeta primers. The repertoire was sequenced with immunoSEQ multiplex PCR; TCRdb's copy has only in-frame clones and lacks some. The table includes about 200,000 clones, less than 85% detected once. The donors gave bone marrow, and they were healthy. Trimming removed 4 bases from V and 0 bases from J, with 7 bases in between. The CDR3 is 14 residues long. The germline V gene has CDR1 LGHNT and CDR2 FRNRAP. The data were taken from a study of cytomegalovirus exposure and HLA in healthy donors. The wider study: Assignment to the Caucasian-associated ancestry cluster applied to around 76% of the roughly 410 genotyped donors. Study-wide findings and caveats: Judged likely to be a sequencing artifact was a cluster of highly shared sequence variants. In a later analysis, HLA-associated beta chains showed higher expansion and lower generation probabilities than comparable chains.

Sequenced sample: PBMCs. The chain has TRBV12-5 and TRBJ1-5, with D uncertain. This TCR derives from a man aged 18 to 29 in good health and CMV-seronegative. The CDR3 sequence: CASGWSNSNQPQHF. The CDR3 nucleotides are TGTGCTAGTGGTTGGAGTAATAGCAATCAGCCCCAGCATTTT.